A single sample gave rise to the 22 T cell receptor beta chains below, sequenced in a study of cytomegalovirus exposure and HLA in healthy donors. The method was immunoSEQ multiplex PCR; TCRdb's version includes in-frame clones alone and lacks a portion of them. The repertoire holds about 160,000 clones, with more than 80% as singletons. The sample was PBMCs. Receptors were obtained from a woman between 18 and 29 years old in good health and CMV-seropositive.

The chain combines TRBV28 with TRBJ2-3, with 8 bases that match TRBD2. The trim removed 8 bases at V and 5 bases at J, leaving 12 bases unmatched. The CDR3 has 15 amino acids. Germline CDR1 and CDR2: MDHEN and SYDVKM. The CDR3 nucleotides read TGTGCCAGCGGGGGAGAAGCGGGAGTTATAGATACGCAGTATTTT. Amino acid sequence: CASGGEAGVIDTQYF.

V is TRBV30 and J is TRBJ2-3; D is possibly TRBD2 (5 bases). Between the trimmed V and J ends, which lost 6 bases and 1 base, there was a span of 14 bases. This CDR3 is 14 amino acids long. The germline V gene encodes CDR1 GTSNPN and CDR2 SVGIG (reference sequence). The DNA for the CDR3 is TGTGCCTGCTCCGGAGGATCTGGCACAGATACGCAGTATTTT. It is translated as CACSGGSGTDTQYF.

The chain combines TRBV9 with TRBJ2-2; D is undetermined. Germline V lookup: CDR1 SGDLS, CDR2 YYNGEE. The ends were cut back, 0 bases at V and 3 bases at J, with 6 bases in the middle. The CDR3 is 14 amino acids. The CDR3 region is CASSVVVDTGELFF. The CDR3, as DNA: TGTGCCAGCAGCGTAGTAGTAGACACCGGGGAGCTGTTTTTT.

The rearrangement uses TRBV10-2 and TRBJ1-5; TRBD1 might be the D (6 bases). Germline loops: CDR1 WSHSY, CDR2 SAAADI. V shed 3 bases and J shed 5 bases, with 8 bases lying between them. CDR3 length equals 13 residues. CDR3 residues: CASSEGGYQPQHF. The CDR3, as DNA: TGCGCCAGCAGTGAAGGGGGTTATCAGCCCCAGCATTTT.

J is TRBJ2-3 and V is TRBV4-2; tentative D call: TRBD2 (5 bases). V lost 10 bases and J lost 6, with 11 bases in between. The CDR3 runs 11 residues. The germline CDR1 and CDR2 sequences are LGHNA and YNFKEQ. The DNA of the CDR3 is TGTGCCACCACACTAGGGGATACGCAGTATTTT. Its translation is CATTLGDTQYF.

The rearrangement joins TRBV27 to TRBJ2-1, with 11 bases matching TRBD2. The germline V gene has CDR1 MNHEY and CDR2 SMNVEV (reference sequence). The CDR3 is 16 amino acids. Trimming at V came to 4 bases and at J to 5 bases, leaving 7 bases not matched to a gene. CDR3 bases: TGTGCCAGCAGTTCGAGACTAGCGGGATACAACAATGAGCAGTTCTTC. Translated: CASSSRLAGYNNEQFF.

The CDR3: CASSEAGLTDTQYF. The CDR3 DNA reads as TGTGCCAGCAGTGAGGCAGGGCTCACAGATACGCAGTATTTT. V gene TRBV6-1 combines with J gene TRBJ2-3; tentative D call: TRBD1 (5 bases). Trimming removed 3 bases at V and 2 bases at J, with 9 bases between. Germline loops: CDR1 MNHNS, CDR2 SASEGT. The length of the CDR3 is 14 residues.

CDR3 DNA: TGTGCCAGCAGCCATGCGTCCGGGACTAGCGGGAGGGGAAATGAGCAGTTCTTC. Residues: CASSHASGTSGRGNEQFF. The chain employs TRBV28 and TRBJ2-1, with 16 bases identical to TRBD2. The CDR3 has 18 residues. Germline CDR1 MDHEN, CDR2 SYDVKM. Trimming at V came to 6 bases and at J to 7 bases, leaving 12 bases not matched to a gene.

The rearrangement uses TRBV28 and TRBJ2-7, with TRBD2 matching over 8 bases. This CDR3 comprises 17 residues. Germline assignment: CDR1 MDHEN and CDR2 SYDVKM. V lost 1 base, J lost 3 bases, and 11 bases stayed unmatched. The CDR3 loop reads CASSLFPSAGGNYEQYF. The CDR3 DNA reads TGTGCCAGCAGTTTATTCCCCTCCGCGGGGGGAAACTACGAGCAGTACTTC.

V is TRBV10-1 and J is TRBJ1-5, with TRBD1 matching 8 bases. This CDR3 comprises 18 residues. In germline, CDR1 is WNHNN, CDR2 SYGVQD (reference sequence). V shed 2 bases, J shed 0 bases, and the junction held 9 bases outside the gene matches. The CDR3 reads CASSETGTGNYSNQPQHF. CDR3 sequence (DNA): TGCGCCAGCAGTGAGACCGGGACAGGTAACTATAGCAATCAGCCCCAGCATTTT.

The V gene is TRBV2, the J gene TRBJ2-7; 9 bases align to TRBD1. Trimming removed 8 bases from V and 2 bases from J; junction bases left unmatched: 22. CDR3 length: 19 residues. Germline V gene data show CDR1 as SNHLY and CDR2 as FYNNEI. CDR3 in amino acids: CASFGDRDKEGPGPYEQYF. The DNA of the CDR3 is TGTGCCAGCTTCGGGGACAGGGATAAAGAGGGACCCGGCCCCTACGAGCAGTACTTC.

CDR3: CASSVATSHEQFF. As DNA, the CDR3 is TGTGCCAGCAGCGTAGCGACTAGCCATGAGCAGTTCTTC. The chain has TRBV9 and TRBJ2-1; 7 nucleotides agree with TRBD2. The germline CDR1 and CDR2 sequences are SGDLS and YYNGEE. CDR3 size: 13 residues. The junction had 2 bases not matched to a gene; V was cut back by 0 bases and J by 8 bases.

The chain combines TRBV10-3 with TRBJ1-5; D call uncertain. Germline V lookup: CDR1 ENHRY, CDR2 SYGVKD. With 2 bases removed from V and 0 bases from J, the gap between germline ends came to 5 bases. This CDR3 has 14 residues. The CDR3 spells CAISERASNQPQHF. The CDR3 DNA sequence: TGTGCCATCAGTGAGAGAGCTAGCAATCAGCCCCAGCATTTT.

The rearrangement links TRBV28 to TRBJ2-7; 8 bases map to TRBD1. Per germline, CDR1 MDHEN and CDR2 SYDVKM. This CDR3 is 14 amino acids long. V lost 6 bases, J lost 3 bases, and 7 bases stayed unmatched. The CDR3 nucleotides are TGTGCCAGCAGAATCGACAGGGGCGGCTACGAGCAGTACTTC. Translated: CASRIDRGGYEQYF.

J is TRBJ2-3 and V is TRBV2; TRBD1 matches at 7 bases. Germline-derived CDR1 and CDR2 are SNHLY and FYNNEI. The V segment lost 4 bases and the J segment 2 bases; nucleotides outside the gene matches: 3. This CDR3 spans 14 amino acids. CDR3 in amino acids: CASSGQGPTDTQYF. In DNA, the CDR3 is TGTGCCAGCAGTGGACAGGGTCCCACAGATACGCAGTATTTT.

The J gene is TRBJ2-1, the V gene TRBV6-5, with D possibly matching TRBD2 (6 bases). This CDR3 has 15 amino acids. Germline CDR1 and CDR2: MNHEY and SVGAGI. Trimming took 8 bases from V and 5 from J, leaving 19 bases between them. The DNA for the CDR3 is TGTGCCAGCTCCTACTCGGGGGTTAGGAACAATGAGCAGTTCTTC. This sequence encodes CASSYSGVRNNEQFF.

CDR3 loop: CASSIRQGLNTEAFF. CDR3 in DNA: TGTGCCAGCAGTATCCGACAGGGTTTGAACACTGAAGCTTTCTTT. The rearrangement links TRBV6-1 to TRBJ1-1; TRBD1 aligns across 7 bases. Germline values: CDR1 MNHNS, CDR2 SASEGT. The CDR3 is 15 residues long. Trimming took 5 bases from V and 0 from J; bases not matched to a gene: 6.

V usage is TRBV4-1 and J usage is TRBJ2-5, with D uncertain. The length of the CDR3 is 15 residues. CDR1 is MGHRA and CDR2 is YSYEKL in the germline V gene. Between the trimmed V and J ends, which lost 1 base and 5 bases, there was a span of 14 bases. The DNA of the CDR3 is TGCGCCAGCAGCCAAGTTATGCTGGCAGCGGAGACCCAGTACTTC. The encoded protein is CASSQVMLAAETQYF.

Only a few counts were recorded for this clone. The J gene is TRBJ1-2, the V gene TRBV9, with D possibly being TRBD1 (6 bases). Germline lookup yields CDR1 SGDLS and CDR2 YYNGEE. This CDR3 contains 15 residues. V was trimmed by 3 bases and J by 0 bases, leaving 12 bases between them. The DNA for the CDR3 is TGTGCCAGCAGCGCTGGGACAATAGCTAACTATGGCTACACCTTC. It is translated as CASSAGTIANYGYTF.

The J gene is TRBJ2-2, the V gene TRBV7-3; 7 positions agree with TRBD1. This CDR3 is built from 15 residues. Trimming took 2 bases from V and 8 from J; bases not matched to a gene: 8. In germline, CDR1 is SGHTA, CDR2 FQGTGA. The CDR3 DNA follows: TGTGCCAGCAGCTTAGGGACAGCAAGCCCTGGGGAGCTGTTTTTT. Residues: CASSLGTASPGELFF.

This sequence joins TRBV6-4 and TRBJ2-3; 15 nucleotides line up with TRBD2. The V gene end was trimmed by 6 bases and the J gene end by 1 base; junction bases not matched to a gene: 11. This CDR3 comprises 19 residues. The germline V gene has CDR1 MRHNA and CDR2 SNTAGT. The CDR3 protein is CASSNIGLAGGVRTDTQYF. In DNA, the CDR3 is TGTGCCAGCAGCAATATAGGACTAGCGGGGGGGGTACGCACAGATACGCAGTATTTT.

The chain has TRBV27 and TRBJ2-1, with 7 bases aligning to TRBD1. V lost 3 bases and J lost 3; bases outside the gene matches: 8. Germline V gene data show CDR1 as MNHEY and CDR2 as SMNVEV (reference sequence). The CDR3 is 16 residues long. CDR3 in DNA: TGTGCCAGCAGTTTTCTGCAGGGGGTTGTCTACAATGAGCAGTTCTTC. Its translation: CASSFLQGVVYNEQFF.